These T cell receptor beta chains were read from a single sample in a study of molecular identifiers for immune sequencing clone quantification. TCRdb passed the PCR reads through MiXCR, listing each CDR3 protein once. This sample has some 100,000 distinct CDR3 sequences, with roughly 38% found just once. The sample consisted of naive CD8+ T cells from blood, with Jurkat cell RNA spiked in. These receptors all stem from a human donor in good health. Some libraries in this study had Jurkat cell RNA spiked in. Each CDR3 is given with its conserved first and last residue. The D gene is left open where the match is weak. Clone size is given for some rows only: seen once, a few or many times, or a class if the clone is expanded.

V: TRBV9; J: TRBJ2-7; size: few; D: TRBD1; DNA: TGTGCCAGCAGCGTAGGAGGACAGGGGGGTTACGAGCAGTACTTC; CDR3: CASSVGGQGGYEQYF
V: TRBV28; J: TRBJ2-7; size: many; D: -; DNA: TGTGCCAGCAGTTGGGCAGGGTCCTACGAGCAGTACTTC; CDR3: CASSWAGSYEQYF
V: TRBV7-9; J: TRBJ2-7; size: -; D: TRBD2; DNA: TGTGCCATCTCGGGGGGGAGCTCCTACGAGCAGTACTTC; CDR3: CAISGGSSYEQYF
V: TRBV27; J: TRBJ2-7; size: few; D: -; DNA: TGTGCCAGCAGGGGGGGCAAAAGCTACGAGCAGTACTTC; CDR3: CASRGGKSYEQYF
V: TRBV5-8; J: TRBJ2-3; size: many; D: -; DNA: TGTGCCAGCAGCCCTTGGGGGCCAGATACGCAGTATTTT; CDR3: CASSPWGPDTQYF
V: TRBV28; J: TRBJ2-7; size: -; D: -; DNA: TGTGCCAGCAGTTACCCCTCCTACGAGCAGTACTTC; CDR3: CASSYPSYEQYF
V: TRBV20-1; J: TRBJ1-1; size: -; D: -; DNA: TGCAGTGCTGGATCTACCCTGGGCTTCGCTGAAGCTTTCTTT; CDR3: CSAGSTLGFAEAFF
V: TRBV6-2/TRBV6-3; J: TRBJ1-1; size: -; D: -; DNA: TGTGCCAGCTCTAGAAACACTGAAGCTTTCTTT; CDR3: CASSRNTEAFF
V: TRBV6-2/TRBV6-3; J: TRBJ1-5; size: -; D: -; DNA: TGTGCCAGCAGTTACTCTAGCGGTGACTCCAGCCAGCCCCAGCATTTT; CDR3: CASSYSSGDSSQPQHF
V: TRBV27; J: TRBJ1-1; size: -; D: TRBD1; DNA: TGTGCCAGCAGTCCCCGTCAGGGGGGTGTGAACACTGAAGCATTCTTT; CDR3: CASSPRQGGVNTEAFF
V: TRBV28; J: TRBJ2-5; size: few; D: TRBD1; DNA: TGTGCCAGCAGTTTTGGACAGGGAACCAAAGAGACCCAGTACTTC; CDR3: CASSFGQGTKETQYF
V: TRBV29-1; J: TRBJ2-7; size: few; D: TRBD1; DNA: TGCAGCGTTAATGTTGTAGGGACAGGGGGTCCCTACGAGCAGTACTTC; CDR3: CSVNVVGTGGPYEQYF
V: TRBV14; J: TRBJ1-6; size: -; D: TRBD1; DNA: TGTGCCAGCAGCCAAAACCTAGGGACAGGTGATAATTCACCCCTCCACTTT; CDR3: CASSQNLGTGDNSPLHF
V: TRBV20-1; J: TRBJ2-2; size: -; D: TRBD2; DNA: TGCAGCGGGGCGGGAGCTTATGGCGGGGAGCTGTTTTTT; CDR3: CSGAGAYGGELFF
V: TRBV6-5; J: TRBJ2-2; size: few; D: -; DNA: TGTGCCAGCAGGTCGGGATGGGCCGGGGAGCTGTTTTTT; CDR3: CASRSGWAGELFF
V: TRBV12-3/TRBV12-4; J: TRBJ2-5; size: few; D: -; DNA: TGTGCCAGCAGTTTAACCGGGCCCCCTCAAGAGACCCAGTACTTC; CDR3: CASSLTGPPQETQYF
V: TRBV12-3/TRBV12-4; J: TRBJ2-1; size: -; D: -; DNA: TGTTCCAGCAGCCTAGGTGGACTTTCAATAAATGAGCAGTTCTTC; CDR3: CSSSLGGLSINEQFF
V: TRBV28; J: TRBJ2-3; size: -; D: -; DNA: TGTGCCAGCAGTCTCCGGACTGTCCCAGGTACGCAGTATTTT; CDR3: CASSLRTVPGTQYF
V: TRBV28; J: TRBJ1-6; size: -; D: -; DNA: TGTGCCAGCACCCTTCCCACGGGTTGGGCGTCCTATAATTCACCCCTCCACTTT; CDR3: CASTLPTGWASYNSPLHF
V: TRBV7-9; J: TRBJ2-1; size: -; D: -; DNA: TGTGCCAGCAGTGACCGCACGAGTAATGAGCAGTTCTTC; CDR3: CASSDRTSNEQFF
V: TRBV20-1; J: TRBJ1-1; size: few; D: -; DNA: TGCAGTGCTAGCGGAGGCCATGGGACTGAAGCTTTCTTT; CDR3: CSASGGHGTEAFF
V: TRBV7-6; J: TRBJ2-1; size: -; D: -; DNA: TGTGCCAGCAGCGTCCGGGTCTCTTCCTACAATGAGCAGTTCTTC; CDR3: CASSVRVSSYNEQFF
V: TRBV21-1; J: TRBJ2-3; size: -; D: -; DNA: TGTGCCAGCAGCAAAGATCGGTGGTTTTACACAGATACGCAGTATTTT; CDR3: CASSKDRWFYTDTQYF
V: TRBV13; J: TRBJ2-7; size: -; D: -; DNA: TGTGCCAGCAGCTTAGCGGGAGTAGGCGAGCAGTACTTC; CDR3: CASSLAGVGEQYF
V: TRBV7-2; J: TRBJ2-7; size: many; D: TRBD2; DNA: TGTGCCAGCAACTACGTCGGGACTAGCTACGAGCAGTACTTC; CDR3: CASNYVGTSYEQYF
V: TRBV5-1; J: TRBJ2-7; size: many; D: -; DNA: TGCGCCAGCAGCTTGTCCCAGAGCTACGAGCAGTACTTC; CDR3: CASSLSQSYEQYF
V: TRBV7-9; J: TRBJ2-5; size: few; D: -; DNA: TGTGCCAGCAGCTACGCTCGGGGCGGAGGGGAAGAGACCCAGTACTTC; CDR3: CASSYARGGGEETQYF
V: TRBV2; J: TRBJ1-1; size: few; D: -; DNA: TGTGCCAGCAGTGAAGTGTTTTACTTGGGGAAGACTGAAGCTTTCTTT; CDR3: CASSEVFYLGKTEAFF
V: TRBV4-3; J: TRBJ1-4; size: -; D: -; DNA: TGCGCCAGCAGCCATTCGGTGGGAGGAGGTGAAAAACTGTTTTTT; CDR3: CASSHSVGGGEKLFF
V: TRBV20-1; J: TRBJ1-4; size: many; D: -; DNA: TGCAGTGCTAGAGATCTCGACAGGCCCGAAAAACTGTTTTTT; CDR3: CSARDLDRPEKLFF
V: TRBV7-2; J: TRBJ2-7; size: many; D: TRBD1; DNA: TGTGCCAGCAGCTCCACCTCCGGGACAGGGGGCTACGAGCAGTACTTC; CDR3: CASSSTSGTGGYEQYF
V: TRBV6-2/TRBV6-3; J: TRBJ1-1; size: few; D: -; DNA: TGTGCCAGCAGTTACTCGGGCTGCGCTGGAGCTTTCTTT; CDR3: CASSYSGCAGAFF
V: TRBV18; J: TRBJ2-1; size: -; D: TRBD1; DNA: TGTGCCAGCTCACCCGTAACAGGGGGCCCCTCGTATGAGCAGTTCTTC; CDR3: CASSPVTGGPSYEQFF
V: TRBV7-9; J: TRBJ2-3; size: many; D: -; DNA: TGTGCCAGCAGCTTATTAATCCGTCTTGGCACAGATACGCAGTATTTT; CDR3: CASSLLIRLGTDTQYF
V: TRBV25-1; J: TRBJ2-3; size: many; D: TRBD2; DNA: TGTGCCAGCAGTGAAGTTCCGGGACTAGCGGGAGCAGATACGCAGTATTTT; CDR3: CASSEVPGLAGADTQYF
V: TRBV11-2; J: TRBJ2-5; size: many; D: -; DNA: TGTGCCAGCAGCCTGGGGACCCAGTACTTC; CDR3: CASSLGTQYF
V: TRBV7-9; J: TRBJ2-3; size: -; D: -; DNA: TGTGCCAGCAGCATTGGGGGAGTTACGCAGTATTTT; CDR3: CASSIGGVTQYF
V: TRBV20-1; J: TRBJ2-7; size: -; D: -; DNA: TGCAGTGCTCCGGAGTTCCGCCGGAACGAGCAGTACTTC; CDR3: CSAPEFRRNEQYF
V: TRBV2; J: TRBJ2-5; size: -; D: -; DNA: TGTGCCAGCAGTGGATACTACCAAGAGACCCAGTACTTC; CDR3: CASSGYYQETQYF
V: TRBV19; J: TRBJ2-3; size: -; D: -; DNA: TGTGCCACCGAATCAGATACGCAGTATTTT; CDR3: CATESDTQYF
V: TRBV19; J: TRBJ2-7; size: -; D: TRBD1; DNA: TGTGCCAGTAGTATTAGGACAGGGGGAAGATACGAGCAGTACTTC; CDR3: CASSIRTGGRYEQYF
V: TRBV6-2/TRBV6-3; J: TRBJ2-7; size: few; D: -; DNA: TGTGCCAGCACTCCGGGACGCACCTACGAGCAGTACTTC; CDR3: CASTPGRTYEQYF
V: TRBV28; J: TRBJ1-1; size: -; D: -; DNA: TGTGCCAGCAGTTTAGAGGGCACTGAAGCTGTCTTT; CDR3: CASSLEGTEAVF
V: TRBV19; J: TRBJ2-3; size: few; D: -; DNA: TGTGCCAGTAGTATCACCCACCTCCTGGGGGGTAGTGATACGCAGTATTTT; CDR3: CASSITHLLGGSDTQYF